This record concerns one T cell receptor (beta chain) sequence. Profiled with immunoSEQ multiplex PCR; TCRdb holds only in-frame clones, not every one. The profile covers about 54,000 clones, with about 89% appearing a single time and 5% to 6.5% taken by the ten largest. This record comes from a study of graft-versus-host responses after intestinal transplantation. Study context: Grafts were multivisceral, liver-intestinal, or isolated intestinal.

The CDR3 totals 14 residues. Germline CDR1 reads MNHNS; CDR2 reads SASEGT. Between the trimmed V and J ends, which lost 4 bases and 2 bases, there was a span of 8 bases. The rearrangement joins TRBV6-1 to TRBJ2-2; D remains unclear. This TCR was sampled from a human patient who received an intestinal transplant, so some T cells may come from the graft donor. Sample: PBMCs, taken roughly 660 days after intestinal transplant. For the CDR3, the DNA is TGTGCCAGCAGTGCTCCTGTTAACACCGGGGAGCTGTTTTTT. Translated: CASSAPVNTGELFF.